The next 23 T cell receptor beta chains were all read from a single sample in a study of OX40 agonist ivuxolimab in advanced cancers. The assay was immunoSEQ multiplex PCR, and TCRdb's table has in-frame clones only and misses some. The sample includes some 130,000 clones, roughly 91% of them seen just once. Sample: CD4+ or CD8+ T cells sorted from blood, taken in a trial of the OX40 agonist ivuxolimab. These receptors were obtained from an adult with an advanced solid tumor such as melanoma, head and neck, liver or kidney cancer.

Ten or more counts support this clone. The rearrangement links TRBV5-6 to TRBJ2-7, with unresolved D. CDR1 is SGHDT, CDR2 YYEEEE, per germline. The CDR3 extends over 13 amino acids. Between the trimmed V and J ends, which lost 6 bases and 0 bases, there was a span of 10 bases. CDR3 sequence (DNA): TGTGCCAGCACCCGAGACTTCTCCTACGAGCAGTACTTC. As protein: CASTRDFSYEQYF.

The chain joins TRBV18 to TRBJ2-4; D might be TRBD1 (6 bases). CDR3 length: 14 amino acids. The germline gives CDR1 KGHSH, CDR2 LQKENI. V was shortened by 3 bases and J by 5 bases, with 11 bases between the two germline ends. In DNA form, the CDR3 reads TGTGCCAGCTCACCCGAGACAGGTGAAAACATTCAGTACTTC. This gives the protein CASSPETGENIQYF.

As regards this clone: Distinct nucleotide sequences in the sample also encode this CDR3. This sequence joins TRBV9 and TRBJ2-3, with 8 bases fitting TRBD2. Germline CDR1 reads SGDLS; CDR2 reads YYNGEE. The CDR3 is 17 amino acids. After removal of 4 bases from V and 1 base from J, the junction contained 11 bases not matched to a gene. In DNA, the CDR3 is TGTGCCAGCAGCCCCCGGGGGGGAGACTATCGCACAGATACGCAGTATTTT. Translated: CASSPRGGDYRTDTQYF.

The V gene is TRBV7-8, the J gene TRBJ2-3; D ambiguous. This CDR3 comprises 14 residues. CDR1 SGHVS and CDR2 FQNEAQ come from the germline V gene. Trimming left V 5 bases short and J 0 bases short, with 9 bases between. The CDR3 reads CASSPLQSTDTQYF. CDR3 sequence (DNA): TGTGCCAGCAGCCCACTACAGAGCACAGATACGCAGTATTTT. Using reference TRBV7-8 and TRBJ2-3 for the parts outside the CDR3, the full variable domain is GAGVSQSPRYKVAKRGQDVALRCDPISGHVSLFWYQQALGQGPEFLTYFQNEAQLDKSGLPSDRFFAERPEGSVSTLKIQRTQQEDSAVYLCASSPLQSTDTQYFGPGTRLTVL.

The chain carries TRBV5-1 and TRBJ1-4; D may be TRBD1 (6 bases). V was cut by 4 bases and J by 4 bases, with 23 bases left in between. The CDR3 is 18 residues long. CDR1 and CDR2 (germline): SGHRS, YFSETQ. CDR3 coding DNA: TGCGCCAGCAGCGACCCTTCCGACAGGAGTGGTGGTAATGAAAAACTGTTTTTT. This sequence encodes CASSDPSDRSGGNEKLFF.

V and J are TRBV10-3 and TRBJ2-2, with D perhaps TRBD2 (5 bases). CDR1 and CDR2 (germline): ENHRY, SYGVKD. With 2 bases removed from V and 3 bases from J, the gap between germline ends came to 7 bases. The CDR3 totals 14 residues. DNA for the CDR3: TGTGCCATCAGTGAGCCCGGGGACACCGGGGAGCTGTTTTTT. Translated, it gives CAISEPGDTGELFF.

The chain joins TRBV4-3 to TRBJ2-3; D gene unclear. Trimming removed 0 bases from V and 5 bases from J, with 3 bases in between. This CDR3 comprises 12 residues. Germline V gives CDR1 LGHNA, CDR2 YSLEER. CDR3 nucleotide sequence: TGCGCCAGCAGCCAAGAGAGAGATACGCAGTATTTT. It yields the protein CASSQERDTQYF.

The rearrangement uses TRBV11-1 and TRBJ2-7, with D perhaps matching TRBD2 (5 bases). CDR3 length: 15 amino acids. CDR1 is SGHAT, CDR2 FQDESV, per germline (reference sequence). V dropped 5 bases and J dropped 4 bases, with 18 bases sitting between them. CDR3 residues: CASSPPELGRYEQYF. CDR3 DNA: TGTGCCAGCAGCCCCCCGGAGTTGGGGAGATACGAGCAGTACTTC.

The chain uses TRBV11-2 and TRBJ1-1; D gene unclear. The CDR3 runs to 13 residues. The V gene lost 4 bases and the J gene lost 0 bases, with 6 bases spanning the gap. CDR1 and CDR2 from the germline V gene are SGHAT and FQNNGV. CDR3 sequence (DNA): TGTGCCAGCAGCTCCCAGTTGAACACTGAAGCTTTCTTT. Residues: CASSSQLNTEAFF.

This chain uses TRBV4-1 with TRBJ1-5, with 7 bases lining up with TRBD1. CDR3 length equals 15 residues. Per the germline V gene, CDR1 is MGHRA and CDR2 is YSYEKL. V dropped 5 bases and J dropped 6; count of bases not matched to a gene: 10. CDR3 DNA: TGCGCCAGCAGCTCCAAGATAACAGGGGTTCAGCCCCAGCATTTT. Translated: CASSSKITGVQPQHF.

CDR3 DNA sequence: TGTGCTAGTGGTTTGGGACTAAACCCCACTAATGAGCAGTTCTTC. Its translation is CASGLGLNPTNEQFF. The V gene is TRBV12-5, the J gene TRBJ2-1, with a weak D call TRBD2 (5 bases). The CDR3 contains 15 residues. Germline assignment: CDR1 LGHNT and CDR2 FRNRAP. The V and J ends lost 1 base and 7 bases respectively, with 14 bases between them.

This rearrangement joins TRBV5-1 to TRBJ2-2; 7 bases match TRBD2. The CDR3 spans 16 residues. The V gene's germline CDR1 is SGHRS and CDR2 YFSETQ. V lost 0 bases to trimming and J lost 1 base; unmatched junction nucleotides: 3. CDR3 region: CASSLGASGNTGELFF. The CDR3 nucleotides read TGCGCCAGCAGCTTGGGGGCTAGCGGGAACACCGGGGAGCTGTTTTTT.

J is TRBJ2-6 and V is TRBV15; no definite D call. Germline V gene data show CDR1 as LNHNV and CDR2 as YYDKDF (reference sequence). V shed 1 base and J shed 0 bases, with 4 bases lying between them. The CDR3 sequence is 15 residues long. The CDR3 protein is CATSRGSSGANVLTF. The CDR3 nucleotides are TGTGCCACCAGCAGAGGTAGCTCTGGGGCCAACGTCCTGACTTTC.

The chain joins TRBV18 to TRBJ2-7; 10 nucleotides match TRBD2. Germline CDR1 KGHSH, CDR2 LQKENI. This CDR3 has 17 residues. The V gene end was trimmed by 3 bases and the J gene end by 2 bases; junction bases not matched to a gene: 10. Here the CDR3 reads CASSPPVAGGYTYEQYF. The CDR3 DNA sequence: TGTGCCAGCTCACCTCCGGTAGCGGGGGGTTATACCTACGAGCAGTACTTC.

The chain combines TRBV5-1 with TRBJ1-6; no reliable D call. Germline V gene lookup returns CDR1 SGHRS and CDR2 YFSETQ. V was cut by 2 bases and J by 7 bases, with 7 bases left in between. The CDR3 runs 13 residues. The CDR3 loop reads CASSFEENSPLHF. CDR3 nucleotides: TGCGCCAGCAGCTTCGAGGAGAATTCACCCCTCCACTTT.

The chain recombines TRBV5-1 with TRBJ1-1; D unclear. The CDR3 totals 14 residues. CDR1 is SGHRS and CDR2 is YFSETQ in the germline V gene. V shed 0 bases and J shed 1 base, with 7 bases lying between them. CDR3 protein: CASSLARANTEAFF. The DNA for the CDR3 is TGCGCCAGCAGCTTGGCAAGGGCGAACACTGAAGCTTTCTTT. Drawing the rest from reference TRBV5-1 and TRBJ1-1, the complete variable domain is KAGVTQTPRYLIKTRGQQVTLSCSPISGHRSVSWYQQTPGQGLQFLFEYFSETQRNKGNFPGRFSGRQFSNSRSEMNVSTLELGDSALYLCASSLARANTEAFFGQGTRLTVV.

The CDR3: CASSLDPWVGSPLHF. As DNA, the CDR3 is TGTGCCAGCAGCTTAGACCCCTGGGTAGGGTCACCCCTCCACTTT. The chain has TRBV11-2 and TRBJ1-6; D ambiguous. The CDR3 is 15 residues long. Trimming shortened V by 0 bases and J by 10 bases, and 13 bases separated the two germline ends. CDR1 SGHAT and CDR2 FQNNGV come from the germline V gene.

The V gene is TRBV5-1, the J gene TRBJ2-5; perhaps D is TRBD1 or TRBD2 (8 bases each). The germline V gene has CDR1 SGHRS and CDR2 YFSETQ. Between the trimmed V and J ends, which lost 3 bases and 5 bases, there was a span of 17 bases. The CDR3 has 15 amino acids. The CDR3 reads CASSSPGGGRETQYF. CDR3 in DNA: TGCGCCAGCAGCTCGCCAGGGGGCGGGAGGGAGACCCAGTACTTC.

CDR3 in DNA: TGTGCCAGCAGCTTCGAGAGCGGGGCGAACGGGGAGCTGTTTTTT. Its translation: CASSFESGANGELFF. The V gene is TRBV7-2, the J gene TRBJ2-2; 7 nucleotides align to TRBD2. The CDR3 consists of 15 residues. Germline lookup yields CDR1 SGHTA and CDR2 FQGNSA. J was trimmed by 7 bases and V by 3 bases; bases with no gene match: 8. The full variable domain, rest sourced from reference TRBV7-2 and TRBJ2-2, is GAGVSQSPSNKVTEKGKDVELRCDPISGHTALYWYRQSLGQGLEFLIYFQGNSAPDKSGLPSDRFSAERTGGSVSTLTIQRTQQEDSAVYLCASSFESGANGELFFGEGSRLTVL.

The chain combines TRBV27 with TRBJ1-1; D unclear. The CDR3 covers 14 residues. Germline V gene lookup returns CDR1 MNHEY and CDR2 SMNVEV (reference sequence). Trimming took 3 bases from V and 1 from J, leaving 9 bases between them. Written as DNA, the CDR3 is TGTGCCAGCAGTTTCTTGGGTGCGAACACTGAAGCTTTCTTT. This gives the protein CASSFLGANTEAFF.

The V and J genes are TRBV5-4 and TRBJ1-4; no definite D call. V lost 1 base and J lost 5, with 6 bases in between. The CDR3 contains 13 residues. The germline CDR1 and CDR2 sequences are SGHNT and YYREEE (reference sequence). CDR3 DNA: TGTGCCAGCAGCTTGTACGGGAATGAAAAACTGTTTTTT. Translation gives CASSLYGNEKLFF.

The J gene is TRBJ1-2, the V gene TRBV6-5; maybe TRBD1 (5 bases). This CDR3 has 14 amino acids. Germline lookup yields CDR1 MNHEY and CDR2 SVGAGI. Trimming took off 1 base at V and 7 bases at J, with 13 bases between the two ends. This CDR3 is CASSYWGPRVGYTF. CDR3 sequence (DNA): TGTGCCAGCAGTTACTGGGGACCCCGAGTTGGCTACACCTTC.

CDR3 in DNA: TGTGCCAGCACTCTACCGAATCAGCCCCAGCATTTT. This translates into CASTLPNQPQHF. V is TRBV28 and J is TRBJ1-5; D is ambiguous. Germline V CDR1 and CDR2: MDHEN, SYDVKM. The CDR3 length is 12 residues. V was shortened by 7 bases and J by 4 bases, with 8 bases between the two germline ends.